This T cell receptor beta chain was found in a study of cytomegalovirus exposure and HLA in healthy donors. Study observations and caveats: A missense variant in DCLRE1C was later tied to TCR beta V- and J-gene trimming. For most subjects, TCR beta sequences were reported to predict HLA-A and HLA-B alleles with accuracy. Most sequenced TCRs were rare (though some public TCRs occurred in many donors).

In the PCR, 60 Vbeta and 13 Jbeta primers were used. Only in-frame clones appear in the TCRdb table, and some are missing; sequencing was by immunoSEQ multiplex PCR. The repertoire consists of fewer than 200,000 clones, with roughly 80% occurring once and the leading ten covering around 4.5%. As regards this clone: Antigen specificity is unknown.

Sequenced: PBMCs. The TCR comes from a young man in good health and CMV-seronegative.

The CDR3 reads CASSRAGIRVNEQYF. Written as DNA, the CDR3 is TGTGCCAGCAGTAGGGCAGGGATAAGGGTGAACGAGCAGTACTTC. The rearrangement joins TRBV2 to TRBJ2-5; possible D gene TRBD1, 5 bases. The last part of the DNA fits TRBJ2-7 better; the J call may be wrong. The CDR3 loop spans 15 amino acids. From germline, CDR1 is SNHLY and CDR2 FYNNEI.